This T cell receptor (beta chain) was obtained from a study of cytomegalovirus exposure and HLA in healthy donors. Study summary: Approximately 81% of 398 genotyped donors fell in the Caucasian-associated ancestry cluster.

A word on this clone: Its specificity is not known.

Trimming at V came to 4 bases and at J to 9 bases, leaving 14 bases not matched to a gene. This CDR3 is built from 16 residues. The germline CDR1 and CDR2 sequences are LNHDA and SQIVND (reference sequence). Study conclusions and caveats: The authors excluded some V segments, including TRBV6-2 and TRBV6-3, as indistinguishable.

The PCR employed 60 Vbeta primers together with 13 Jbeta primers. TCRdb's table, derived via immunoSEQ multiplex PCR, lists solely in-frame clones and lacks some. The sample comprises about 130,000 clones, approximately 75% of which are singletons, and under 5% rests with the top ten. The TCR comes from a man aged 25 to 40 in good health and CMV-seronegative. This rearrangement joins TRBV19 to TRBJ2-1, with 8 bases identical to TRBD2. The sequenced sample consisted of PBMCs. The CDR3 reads CASSSPGGAFEGEQFF. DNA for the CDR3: TGTGCCAGTAGTAGCCCGGGGGGGGCTTTTGAGGGTGAGCAGTTCTTC.